Listed below are T cell receptor beta chains from one sample, sequenced in a study of blood T cell repertoires in COVID-19. Produced via immunoSEQ multiplex PCR; TCRdb's table is partial and in-frame only. The repertoire consists of a few hundred thousand clones, with approximately 85% occurring once and the leading ten covering more than 6%. Material for sequencing was peripheral blood. These TCRs come from a human donor in a cohort sampled during active COVID-19. Both conserved end residues are part of each CDR3. The order of the fields is CDR3 length, J gene, D gene, clone size, V gene, CDR3 protein, CDR3 DNA. A D gene is named only where the DNA matches it firmly. Where a row states a size, it is once, few, many or the class of an expanded clone; other rows omit it.

15,TRBJ2-2,TRBD1,-,TRBV5-1,CASSHRDSKTGELFF,TGCGCCAGCAGCCACCGGGACAGTAAAACCGGGGAGCTGTTTTTT
15,TRBJ2-5,TRBD1,-,TRBV24-1,CATSDSTQGEKTQYF,TGTGCCACCAGTGATTCTACACAGGGGGAAAAGACCCAGTACTTC
14,TRBJ2-2,TRBD1,-,TRBV19,CASTAGGNTGELFF,TGTGCCAGTACGGCAGGGGGGAACACCGGGGAGCTGTTTTTT
14,TRBJ1-1,-,-,TRBV9,CASSVARGYTEAFF,TGTGCCAGCAGCGTAGCTCGCGGGTACACTGAAGCTTTCTTT
19,TRBJ1-6,-,-,TRBV6-4,CASSDSGRTALAYNSPLHF,TGTGCCAGCAGTGACTCTGGCCGGACAGCGCTGGCCTATAATTCACCCCTCCACTTT
12,TRBJ2-3,TRBD1,-,TRBV18,CASSSGGDTQYF,TGTGCCAGCTCGTCAGGGGGAGATACGCAGTATTTT
16,TRBJ2-1,-,-,TRBV3-1/TRBV3-2,CASSRPTGRGYNEQFF,TGTGCCAGCAGCCGGCCGACGGGTCGGGGCTACAATGAGCAGTTCTTC
16,TRBJ1-5,TRBD1,-,TRBV6-2/TRBV6-3,CASSYSGQAGNQPQHF,TGTGCCAGCAGTTACTCGGGACAGGCTGGCAATCAGCCCCAGCATTTT
14,TRBJ1-1,-,-,TRBV7-3,CASSLSAANTEAFF,TGTGCCAGCAGCTTATCGGCGGCGAACACTGAAGCTTTCTTT
14,TRBJ1-2,TRBD1,-,TRBV5-1,CASSLQGAEDGYTF,TGCGCCAGCAGCTTACAGGGGGCTGAGGATGGCTACACCTTC
13,TRBJ1-4,-,-,TRBV10-2,CASSDAGAPNLFF,TGCGCCAGCAGTGATGCAGGGGCGCCGAATCTGTTTTTT
12,TRBJ1-5,-,few,TRBV6-2/TRBV6-3,CASSSWAQPQHF,TGTGCCAGCAGTTCTTGGGCGCAGCCCCAGCATTTT
15,TRBJ1-5,-,-,TRBV27,CASSLGLKGTQPQHF,TGTGCCAGCAGTCTCGGACTAAAGGGGACTCAGCCCCAGCATTTT
13,TRBJ2-1,-,-,TRBV5-6,CASSLRGENEQFF,TGTGCCAGCAGCTTGCGAGGCGAGAATGAGCAGTTCTTC
15,TRBJ1-2,-,-,TRBV25-1,CASSGVRDWGYGYTF,TGTGCCAGCAGTGGCGTCCGGGACTGGGGCTATGGCTACACCTTC
16,TRBJ2-1,-,once,TRBV24-1,CATSDYRGLYHSEQFF,TGTGCCACCAGTGACTACCGGGGTCTCTACCACAGTGAGCAGTTCTTC
16,TRBJ2-1,TRBD2,-,TRBV27,CASSPLLAGGPHEQFF,TGTGCCAGCAGTCCACTACTAGCGGGGGGGCCACATGAGCAGTTCTTC
13,TRBJ1-3,-,-,TRBV6-5,CASSPSSGNTIYF,TGTGCCAGCAGTCCCAGCTCTGGAAACACCATATATTTT
15,TRBJ2-1,TRBD2,-,TRBV5-4,CASSFPAGGYNEQFF,TGTGCCAGCAGCTTCCCAGCGGGGGGGTACAATGAGCAGTTCTTC
15,TRBJ2-7,-,once,TRBV25-1,CASSESARGSYEQYF,TGTGCCAGCAGTGAATCGGCAAGGGGCTCCTACGAGCAGTACTTC
14,TRBJ1-4,TRBD1,-,TRBV7-6,CASSKGQGREKLFF,TGTGCCAGCAGCAAGGGACAGGGAAGGGAAAAACTGTTTTTT
14,TRBJ1-3,-,once,TRBV5-4,CASSFSEKVDTIYF,TGTGCCAGCAGCTTCAGCGAGAAAGTGGACACCATATATTTT
12,TRBJ1-3,-,-,TRBV7-3,CASKGAGNTIYF,TGTGCCAGCAAGGGGGCTGGAAACACCATATATTTT
11,TRBJ2-1,-,-,TRBV20-1,CSAGPTDEQFF,TGCAGTGCTGGCCCCACCGATGAGCAGTTCTTC
16,TRBJ2-1,TRBD2,-,TRBV7-2,CASSLSPSGAYNEQFF,TGTGCCAGCAGCTTAAGTCCTAGCGGGGCGTACAATGAGCAGTTCTTC
13,TRBJ1-2,-,-,TRBV28,CASSFSGNYGYTF,TGTGCCAGCAGTTTTTCGGGGAACTATGGCTACACCTTC
16,TRBJ2-3,-,-,TRBV6-4,CAIRQGDARVSDTQYF,TGTGCCATCCGGCAGGGCGACGCACGGGTGTCGGATACGCAGTATTTT
13,TRBJ1-1,-,-,TRBV7-2,CASSLDSDTEAFF,TGTGCCAGCAGCTTAGACAGTGACACTGAAGCTTTCTTT
14,TRBJ2-5,-,-,TRBV15,CATSFGTLRETQYF,TGTGCCACCAGCTTCGGGACATTGAGGGAGACCCAGTACTTC
13,TRBJ1-1,-,-,TRBV6-5,CATPGNVNTEAFF,TGTGCCACCCCAGGGAATGTGAACACTGAAGCTTTCTTT
17,TRBJ1-5,-,-,TRBV7-9,CASSLAEGKGGRQPQHF,TGTGCCAGCAGCTTAGCGGAAGGGAAAGGGGGACGGCAGCCCCAGCATTTT
14,TRBJ1-1,-,-,TRBV23-1,CASSPTDRNTEAFF,TGCGCCAGCAGTCCGACAGATAGGAACACTGAAGCTTTCTTT